The 5 T cell receptor beta chains below were found in one sample sequenced in a study of CD8+ T cells in alopecia areata. Reverse transcription of extracted RNA yielded cDNA, which provided the sequencing template. Profiling relied on immunoSEQ multiplex PCR, and the TCRdb table lists in-frame clones only, not all of them. The sample has 90,000 to 150,000 clones, approximately 58% seen once. The sample comprised CD4+ T cells sorted from blood. These receptors were obtained from a human donor in good health.

The CDR3 loop is CASSQGTGLLYEQYF. CDR3 bases: TGTGCCAGCAGCCAAGGGACAGGGTTGCTATACGAGCAGTACTTC. V is TRBV14 and J is TRBJ2-7; 8 nucleotides match TRBD1. CDR1 is SGHDN, CDR2 FVKESK, per germline. The CDR3 is 15 amino acids. The V segment lost 1 base and the J segment 4 bases; nucleotides outside the gene matches: 6. Filled out from reference TRBV14 and TRBJ2-7, the complete variable domain reads EAGVTQFPSHSVIEKGQTVTLRCDPISGHDNLYWYRRVMGKEIKFLLHFVKESKQDESGMPNNRFLAERTGGTYSTLKVQPAELEDSGVYFCASSQGTGLLYEQYFGPGTRLTVT.

V and J are TRBV19 and TRBJ1-2, with a tentative D call TRBD1 (6 bases). The ends were cut back, 6 bases at V and 3 bases at J, with 14 bases in the middle. The CDR3 is made up of 14 amino acids. CDR1 and CDR2 from the germline V gene are LNHDA and SQIVND (reference sequence). In DNA, the CDR3 is TGTGCCAGTAGAGGCCGGGACACTGACTATGGCTACACCTTC. It is translated as CASRGRDTDYGYTF.

The chain is built from TRBV19 and TRBJ2-2; 7 bases are shared with TRBD1. V lost 4 bases and J lost 1; bases outside the gene matches: 3. The CDR3 has 15 residues. Germline-derived CDR1 and CDR2 are LNHDA and SQIVND (reference sequence). The CDR3 sequence: CASSTAGGNTGELFF. CDR3 DNA: TGTGCCAGTAGTACGGCAGGGGGGAACACCGGGGAGCTGTTTTTT.

The chain uses TRBV7-3 and TRBJ1-6; D call uncertain. CDR3 size: 15 residues. V lost 3 bases and J 0 bases, leaving 6 bases between the germline ends. Germline assignment: CDR1 SGHTA and CDR2 FQGTGA. The CDR3 sequence is CASSFSSSYNSPLHF. The CDR3 coding sequence is TGTGCCAGCAGCTTTTCAAGCTCCTATAATTCACCCCTCCACTTT.

This clone was recorded a few times. V gene TRBV30 combines with J gene TRBJ1-6; 12 bases are a match to TRBD1. Trimming removed 4 bases from V and 13 bases from J; junction bases left unmatched: 8. The CDR3 has 14 residues. The germline gives CDR1 GTSNPN, CDR2 SVGIG (reference sequence). This CDR3 reads CAWTGQGAAHPLHF. In nucleotides, the CDR3 is TGTGCCTGGACGGGACAGGGGGCAGCTCACCCCCTCCACTTT.